A selection of T cell receptor beta chains follows, all from one sample in a study of CD8 T cells in ankylosing spondylitis. TCRdb itself ran the 5' RACE reads through MiXCR, one entry per CDR3 protein. The profile shows about 240,000 distinct CDR3 sequences, around 9.1% of them singletons. Sequenced material: blood, either unsorted or a sorted T cell fraction (not recorded which). The source is a male donor with ankylosing spondylitis or in good health (not recorded which). Both conserved end residues are part of each CDR3. A D gene is named only where the DNA matches it firmly. The listing skips clone size in some rows; elsewhere it reads once, few, many or a size class.

D: NA; size: many; V: TRBV6-5; J: TRBJ1-2; CDR3: CASSSSQRYGYTF; DNA: TGTGCCAGCAGTTCGTCGCAGAGATATGGCTACACCTTC
D: NA; size: many; V: TRBV20-1; J: TRBJ2-3; CDR3: CSANLRTDTQYF; DNA: TGCAGTGCTAACCTCCGTACAGATACGCAGTATTTT
D: NA; size: many; V: TRBV7-6; J: TRBJ1-4; CDR3: CASSFNINEKLFF; DNA: TGTGCCAGCAGCTTTAACATTAATGAAAAACTGTTTTTT
D: TRBD2; size: many; V: TRBV6-5; J: TRBJ2-4; CDR3: CASSYSSGREYIQYF; DNA: TGTGCCAGCAGTTACTCTAGCGGGAGGGAGTACATTCAGTACTTC
D: NA; size: many; V: TRBV7-2; J: TRBJ1-4; CDR3: CASSLTPFEGEKLFF; DNA: TGTGCCAGCAGCTTAACGCCCTTTGAGGGTGAAAAACTGTTTTTT
D: NA; size: many; V: TRBV20-1; J: TRBJ1-1; CDR3: CSASRQREAFF; DNA: TGCAGTGCTAGCCGCCAGCGTGAAGCTTTCTTT
D: NA; size: few; V: TRBV7-2; J: TRBJ2-7; CDR3: CASSSGPNPYEQYF; DNA: TGTGCCAGCAGCTCTGGACCGAACCCCTACGAGCAGTACTTC
D: NA; size: many; V: TRBV20-1; J: TRBJ1-1; CDR3: CSARTETEAFF; DNA: TGCAGTGCTCGGACGGAGACTGAAGCTTTCTTT
D: NA; size: NA; V: TRBV7-2; J: TRBJ2-3; CDR3: CASSLDGGRPQYF; DNA: TGTGCCAGCAGCTTAGACGGGGGGCGGCCGCAGTATTTT
D: NA; size: NA; V: TRBV6-5; J: TRBJ1-1; CDR3: CASSYTRGLTEAFF; DNA: TGTGCCAGCAGTTACACCAGGGGACTTACTGAAGCTTTCTTT
D: TRBD1; size: many; V: TRBV5-1; J: TRBJ2-1; CDR3: CASSTDRGNEQFF; DNA: TGCGCCAGCAGCACGGACAGGGGTAATGAGCAGTTCTTC
D: NA; size: once; V: TRBV7-9; J: TRBJ2-1; CDR3: CASSSGLPNEQFF; DNA: TGTGCCAGCAGCTCCGGGCTCCCCAATGAGCAGTTCTTC
D: NA; size: many; V: TRBV12-3/TRBV12-4; J: TRBJ1-1; CDR3: CASSTGLLNTEAFF; DNA: TGTGCCAGCAGTACGGGACTCCTGAACACTGAAGCTTTCTTT
D: NA; size: many; V: TRBV9; J: TRBJ2-5; CDR3: CASSVGQQETQYF; DNA: TGTGCCAGCAGCGTAGGACAACAAGAGACCCAGTACTTC
D: NA; size: NA; V: TRBV7-2; J: TRBJ2-5; CDR3: CASSLPGRRSGETQYF; DNA: TGTGCCAGCAGCTTACCTGGCCGAAGAAGTGGGGAGACCCAGTACTTC
D: NA; size: many; V: TRBV5-1; J: TRBJ1-1; CDR3: CASSSAGLTEAFF; DNA: TGCGCCAGCAGCTCCGCGGGTTTGACTGAAGCTTTCTTT
D: NA; size: many; V: TRBV7-6; J: TRBJ2-1; CDR3: CASSFLSFEQFF; DNA: TGTGCCAGCAGCTTCCTTTCATTTGAGCAGTTCTTC
D: NA; size: NA; V: TRBV7-2; J: TRBJ2-5; CDR3: CASSSEVTQYF; DNA: TGTGCCAGCAGCTCAGAAGTGACCCAGTACTTC
D: TRBD1; size: NA; V: TRBV19; J: TRBJ1-1; CDR3: CASSLPPGGVNTEAFF; DNA: TGTGCCAGTAGTCTCCCCCCAGGGGGGGTTAACACTGAAGCTTTCTTT
D: NA; size: many; V: TRBV21-1; J: TRBJ1-5; CDR3: CASSKADGCSNQPQHF; DNA: TGTGCCAGCAGCAAGGCAGATGGATGTAGCAATCAGCCCCAGCATTTT
D: NA; size: NA; V: TRBV5-1; J: TRBJ1-2; CDR3: CASSGPDGGVRGYTF; DNA: TGCGCCAGCAGCGGACCGGACGGGGGAGTCCGTGGCTACACCTTC
D: NA; size: many; V: TRBV7-8; J: TRBJ1-5; CDR3: CASSLDGYSNQPQHF; DNA: TGTGCCAGCAGCTTAGACGGCTATAGCAATCAGCCCCAGCATTTT
D: NA; size: many; V: TRBV7-8; J: TRBJ2-1; CDR3: CASSLLISYNEQFF; DNA: TGTGCCAGCAGCTTATTAATCTCCTACAATGAGCAGTTCTTC
D: NA; size: NA; V: TRBV15; J: TRBJ2-3; CDR3: CATKLTGGGTVTQYF; DNA: TGTGCCACCAAGCTGACTGGCGGGGGCACAGTTACGCAGTATTTT
D: NA; size: many; V: TRBV6-1; J: TRBJ1-5; CDR3: CASSDVDLRPYSNQPQHF; DNA: TGTGCCAGCAGTGATGTGGACCTAAGACCGTATAGCAATCAGCCCCAGCATTTT
D: NA; size: many; V: TRBV4-3; J: TRBJ2-2; CDR3: CASSLGLNTGELFF; DNA: TGCGCCAGCAGCCTGGGCCTAAACACCGGGGAGCTGTTTTTT
D: NA; size: many; V: TRBV7-9; J: TRBJ2-3; CDR3: CASSSSESTDTQYF; DNA: TGTGCCAGCAGCTCGAGCGAAAGCACAGATACGCAGTATTTT
D: NA; size: many; V: TRBV29-1; J: TRBJ2-7; CDR3: CSVEESYEQYF; DNA: TGCAGCGTCGAGGAATCCTACGAGCAGTACTTC
D: NA; size: many; V: TRBV5-1; J: TRBJ2-2; CDR3: CASRTENTGELFF; DNA: TGCGCCAGCCGGACAGAGAACACCGGGGAGCTGTTTTTT
D: TRBD1; size: many; V: TRBV4-3; J: TRBJ1-2; CDR3: CASSQENRGTYGYTF; DNA: TGCGCCAGCAGCCAAGAAAACAGGGGGACATATGGCTACACCTTC
D: NA; size: many; V: TRBV5-1; J: TRBJ2-2; CDR3: CASSFNSGELFF; DNA: TGCGCCAGCAGCTTTAACTCCGGGGAGCTGTTTTTT
D: NA; size: many; V: TRBV12-3/TRBV12-4; J: TRBJ2-3; CDR3: CASSSPGEGTDTQYF; DNA: TGTGCCAGCAGTTCGCCGGGAGAGGGCACAGATACGCAGTATTTT
D: NA; size: many; V: TRBV30; J: TRBJ2-2; CDR3: CAWNILSAGELFF; DNA: TGTGCCTGGAACATACTCTCAGCCGGGGAGCTGTTTTTT
D: NA; size: many; V: TRBV6-2/TRBV6-3; J: TRBJ2-4; CDR3: CASSYGNIQYF; DNA: TGTGCCAGCAGTTACGGTAACATTCAGTACTTC
D: NA; size: many; V: TRBV6-5; J: TRBJ1-4; CDR3: CASSYSPGGGEKLFF; DNA: TGTGCCAGCAGTTACTCGCCAGGAGGAGGTGAAAAACTGTTTTTT
D: TRBD1; size: many; V: TRBV5-1; J: TRBJ1-4; CDR3: CASSSGQFNEKLFF; DNA: TGCGCCAGCAGCTCGGGACAGTTTAATGAAAAACTGTTTTTT
D: NA; size: many; V: TRBV10-3; J: TRBJ2-1; CDR3: CAISGRIADDEQFF; DNA: TGTGCCATCAGTGGCAGGATAGCGGACGATGAGCAGTTCTTC
D: NA; size: NA; V: TRBV29-1; J: TRBJ2-4; CDR3: CSVVPQGDDPKNIQYF; DNA: TGCAGCGTTGTGCCCCAAGGCGACGATCCTAAAAACATTCAGTACTTC
D: TRBD1; size: many; V: TRBV20-1; J: TRBJ2-3; CDR3: CSARPGQVGDTQYF; DNA: TGCAGTGCTAGGCCCGGACAGGTGGGGGATACGCAGTATTTT
D: NA; size: many; V: TRBV7-8; J: TRBJ1-1; CDR3: CASSLGLGVTTEAFF; DNA: TGTGCCAGCAGCTTAGGGCTGGGGGTAACCACTGAAGCTTTCTTT
D: NA; size: many; V: TRBV5-5; J: TRBJ2-2; CDR3: CASGGDGLNTGELFF; DNA: TGTGCCAGCGGCGGGGACGGGTTGAACACCGGGGAGCTGTTTTTT
D: NA; size: NA; V: TRBV7-2; J: TRBJ1-6; CDR3: CASSLVSNSPLHF; DNA: TGTGCCAGCAGCTTAGTCTCTAATTCACCCCTCCACTTT
D: NA; size: many; V: TRBV10-2; J: TRBJ1-1; CDR3: CASSEQGNTEAFF; DNA: TGCGCCAGCAGTGAACAGGGGAACACTGAAGCTTTCTTT
D: TRBD2; size: NA; V: TRBV4-2; J: TRBJ2-1; CDR3: CASSPGLAGGLRPYNEQFF; DNA: TGTGCCAGCAGCCCGGGACTAGCGGGGGGCCTCCGCCCTTACAATGAGCAGTTCTTC
D: NA; size: NA; V: TRBV5-1; J: TRBJ1-3; CDR3: CASSLGHPLRSSGNTIYF; DNA: TGCGCCAGCAGCTTGGGACACCCGCTTAGGAGCTCTGGAAACACCATATATTTT
D: NA; size: NA; V: TRBV18; J: TRBJ2-2; CDR3: CASSPVVLAGANTGELFF; DNA: TGTGCCAGCTCACCGGTGGTTTTGGCAGGGGCGAACACCGGGGAGCTGTTTTTT
D: NA; size: many; V: TRBV7-2; J: TRBJ2-7; CDR3: CASSLRNSHYEQYF; DNA: TGTGCCAGCAGCTTACGCAACTCCCACTACGAGCAGTACTTC
D: NA; size: many; V: TRBV7-9; J: TRBJ1-1; CDR3: CASSENTEAFF; DNA: TGTGCCAGCAGCGAGAACACTGAAGCTTTCTTT
D: TRBD2; size: many; V: TRBV6-1; J: TRBJ2-1; CDR3: CASSPPGSGGPNEQFF; DNA: TGTGCCAGCAGTCCTCCGGGCTCGGGAGGGCCAAATGAGCAGTTCTTC
D: NA; size: few; V: TRBV30; J: TRBJ2-1; CDR3: CAWSSFPGEQFF; DNA: TGTGCCTGGAGTTCTTTTCCCGGGGAGCAGTTCTTC
D: NA; size: many; V: TRBV20-1; J: TRBJ1-5; CDR3: CSARVARADQPQHF; DNA: TGCAGTGCTAGAGTCGCCAGGGCGGATCAGCCCCAGCATTTT
D: NA; size: few; V: TRBV7-2; J: TRBJ2-1; CDR3: CASSRGGDPPYNEQFF; DNA: TGTGCCAGCAGCCGAGGGGGAGACCCCCCCTACAATGAGCAGTTCTTC
D: NA; size: few; V: TRBV5-5; J: TRBJ2-7; CDR3: CASSSQPGPSYEQYF; DNA: TGTGCCAGCAGCTCACAACCGGGACCGTCCTACGAGCAGTACTTC
D: TRBD1; size: NA; V: TRBV12-5; J: TRBJ2-7; CDR3: CASTGQGAYEQYF; DNA: TGTGCTAGTACGGGACAGGGGGCTTACGAGCAGTACTTC
D: TRBD1; size: many; V: TRBV5-1; J: TRBJ2-3; CDR3: CASSPDRGRGDTQYF; DNA: TGCGCCAGCAGCCCGGACAGGGGGCGAGGAGATACGCAGTATTTT
D: TRBD1; size: few; V: TRBV5-1; J: TRBJ1-6; CDR3: CASKEGDRNSPLHF; DNA: TGCGCCAGCAAAGAAGGGGACAGGAATTCACCCCTCCACTTT
D: TRBD2; size: many; V: TRBV6-1; J: TRBJ2-1; CDR3: CASRLAGGRDYNEQFF; DNA: TGTGCCAGCCGACTAGCGGGGGGACGGGACTACAATGAGCAGTTCTTC
D: NA; size: few; V: TRBV12-3/TRBV12-4; J: TRBJ2-7; CDR3: CASSNAGASYEQYF; DNA: TGTGCCAGCAGCAACGCCGGCGCTTCCTACGAGCAGTACTTC
D: NA; size: many; V: TRBV7-9; J: TRBJ1-4; CDR3: CASSSPQDRPNNEKLFF; DNA: TGTGCCAGCAGCTCTCCCCAGGACCGCCCAAATAATGAAAAACTGTTTTTT
D: NA; size: many; V: TRBV7-8; J: TRBJ2-2; CDR3: CASSPLRTGELFF; DNA: TGTGCCAGCAGCCCCCTCCGGACCGGGGAGCTGTTTTTT